The rows below give T cell receptor beta chains drawn from one sample of a study of T cell responses to AZD1222 COVID-19 vaccine. Profiling relied on immunoSEQ multiplex PCR, and the TCRdb table lists in-frame clones only, not all of them. The sample includes 100,000 to 120,000 clones, roughly 85% seen only once; the top ten take around 3%. The sample in question was peripheral blood, obtained on day 0 of AZD1222 vaccination. The receptors derive from an adult in good health. Both conserved end residues are part of each CDR3. D genes are given only for firm matches. The listing skips clone size in some rows; elsewhere it reads once, few, many or a size class.

j_call clone_size v_call d_call cdr3_nt cdr3_aa
TRBJ2-5 . TRBV9 . TGTGCCAGCAGCACCGGGACAGGCACTAGCGCGGAGACCCAGTACTTC CASSTGTGTSAETQYF
TRBJ2-5 once TRBV12-5 TRBD2 TGTGCTAGTGGTTTGGGGGGACTAGCGGGACCTCAAGAGACCCAGTACTTC CASGLGGLAGPQETQYF
TRBJ2-1 . TRBV12-3/TRBV12-4 TRBD2 TGTGCCAGCAGGAACTCGGGGGGTGAGCAGTTCTTC CASRNSGGEQFF
TRBJ1-1 . TRBV7-2 . TGTGCCAGCAGCTTATTCGGGGGCGTGAACACTGAAGCTTTCTTT CASSLFGGVNTEAFF
TRBJ1-2 . TRBV11-2 . TGTGCCAGCAGCTTAGATCCAGGAGGAGGCAGTGGTGGCTACACCTTC CASSLDPGGGSGGYTF
TRBJ2-7 . TRBV3-1/TRBV3-2 TRBD1 TGTGCCAGCAGCCTAGGGACAGGGCAAACCGAGCAGTACTTC CASSLGTGQTEQYF
TRBJ1-5 once TRBV5-6 TRBD1 TGTGCCAGCAGCTCAGGGACAGGGGGAAGGGGAAATCAGCCCCAGCATTTT CASSSGTGGRGNQPQHF
TRBJ2-7 . TRBV19 TRBD2 TGTGCCAGTAGTAAAGGCCTAGCGGGCCTCTCCTACGAGCAGTACTTC CASSKGLAGLSYEQYF
TRBJ2-3 . TRBV6-5 . TGTGCCAGCAGTCCGGGTCGAAGCACAGATACGCAGTATTTT CASSPGRSTDTQYF
TRBJ2-5 . TRBV28 . TGTGCCAGTAGGCTAAGGGACTTAGGGGCCCAGTACTTC CASRLRDLGAQYF
TRBJ2-3 . TRBV3-1/TRBV3-2 TRBD2 TGTGCCAGCAGCCAAGTCAGAACGGGGGGGCCCTCAGATACGCAGTATTTT CASSQVRTGGPSDTQYF
TRBJ1-3 . TRBV6-5 . TGTGCCAGCAGCCTCCGGGACACCTCTGGAAACACCATATATTTT CASSLRDTSGNTIYF
TRBJ1-2 . TRBV28 . TGTGCCATGTCGGAGGGGGGAAGGATTGGCTACACCTTC CAMSEGGRIGYTF
TRBJ2-7 . TRBV24-1 TRBD2 TGTGCGAAAATCACTAGCGGAACATACGAGCAGTACTTC CAKITSGTYEQYF
TRBJ2-3 . TRBV10-3 . TGTGCCATCACTACCGGGAGCCTCACGCAAGATACGCAGTATTTT CAITTGSLTQDTQYF
TRBJ1-1 . TRBV28 . TGTGCCAGCAGTACGCAGGTAAACACTGAAGCTTTCTTT CASSTQVNTEAFF
TRBJ2-2 . TRBV19 TRBD2 TGTGCCAGTACTGATCAGGCTAGCGGGGGGGACACCGGGGAGCTGTTTTTT CASTDQASGGDTGELFF
TRBJ1-2 . TRBV28 . TGTGCCAGCAGTGGGCCCGACGGTGACCGAAACTATGGCTACACCTTC CASSGPDGDRNYGYTF
TRBJ2-4 . TRBV7-2 . TGTGCCAGCAGCTTAGAGCGATGGGAGGCCCAGTACTTC CASSLERWEAQYF
TRBJ1-2 . TRBV3-1/TRBV3-2 . TGTGCCAGCAGCGCCAACTATGGCTACACCTTC CASSANYGYTF
TRBJ2-3 . TRBV9 TRBD2 TGTGCCAGCAGCCTAGCGGGAGGGCAGAACACAGATACGCAGTATTTT CASSLAGGQNTDTQYF
TRBJ2-7 . TRBV28 . TGTGCCAGCGACGAGCAGTACTTC CASDEQYF
TRBJ1-1 . TRBV19 TRBD1 TGTGCCAGTAGTACCCAGGGGGCTGGGAACACTGAAGCTTTCTTT CASSTQGAGNTEAFF
TRBJ2-1 few TRBV5-4 . TGTGCCAGCAGCTTGCCGGGGGCGGATGAGCAGTTCTTC CASSLPGADEQFF
TRBJ1-5 . TRBV9 . TGTGCCAGCAGCGATGGCGTGAGCGGCAATCAGCCCCAGCATTTT CASSDGVSGNQPQHF
TRBJ1-1 . TRBV7-2 . TGTGCCAGCAGCGTCGTCCCCGAGGGGACTGAAGCTTTCTTT CASSVVPEGTEAFF
TRBJ1-1 . TRBV12-3/TRBV12-4 . TGTGCCAGCAGTTTGTACAGGGACACTGAAGCTTTCTTT CASSLYRDTEAFF
TRBJ2-5 few TRBV5-5 . TGTGCCAGCAGCTATGGAGATACGACGGAGACCCAGTACTTC CASSYGDTTETQYF
TRBJ2-7 few TRBV3-1/TRBV3-2 TRBD2 TGTGCCAGCAGCGGGACTAGCGGGAACTACGAGCAGTACTTC CASSGTSGNYEQYF
TRBJ1-1 . TRBV27 . TGTGCCAGCAGTTTATCGTTGGGGGTCTCTCTGAACACTGAAGCTTTCTTT CASSLSLGVSLNTEAFF
TRBJ2-1 . TRBV27 TRBD2 TGTGCCAGTCGGCTGGGGAGGGTCCATGAGCAGTTCTTC CASRLGRVHEQFF
TRBJ2-3 . TRBV24-1 . TGTGCCACCAGTGATAGATCCCCTCGGCAGGGCAGGGATACGCAGTATTTT CATSDRSPRQGRDTQYF
TRBJ1-2 . TRBV5-4 . TGTGCCAGCAGCTTGCCCCTGGCCTCTAACTATGGCTACACCTTC CASSLPLASNYGYTF
TRBJ2-2 few TRBV7-2 . TGTGCCAGCAGCTTAGTCCAACCACCGACCGGGGAGCTGTTTTTT CASSLVQPPTGELFF
TRBJ2-7 many TRBV11-1 . TGTGCCAGCAGCTTAACAGGGAGAGGCGAGCAGTACTTC CASSLTGRGEQYF
TRBJ2-6 once TRBV7-9 . TGTGCCAGCAGCTTACCTACAGTCTCTGGGGCCAACGTCCTGACTTTC CASSLPTVSGANVLTF
TRBJ1-2 once TRBV19 . TGTGCCAGTAGCGCCCACCGGGACCGGGAGGATGGCTACACCTTC CASSAHRDREDGYTF
TRBJ2-2 . TRBV9 . TGTGCCAGCAGCCCCCGATGGGGAAACACCGGGGAGCTGTTTTTT CASSPRWGNTGELFF
TRBJ2-1 . TRBV4-2 . TGTGCCAGCAGCCAAGACGCCGGAGGGGTAAGCAATGAGCAGTTCTTC CASSQDAGGVSNEQFF
TRBJ1-1 . TRBV19 TRBD1 TGTGCCAGTAGTGTCCGGAACAGGGGTCCCTTGAACACTGAAGCTTTCTTT CASSVRNRGPLNTEAFF
TRBJ2-6 . TRBV19 . TGTGCCAGTAGTAAACAACCAGGGTTTTCTGGGGCCAACGTCCTGACTTTC CASSKQPGFSGANVLTF
TRBJ1-5 . TRBV6-5 TRBD1 TGTGCCAGCAGCCGGGGGACAGGGAATCAGCCCCAGCATTTT CASSRGTGNQPQHF
TRBJ2-7 . TRBV28 TRBD2 TGTGCCAGCAGTACCCACCCGGGACTAGCGGGGGTTAGCTCCTACGAGCAGTACTTC CASSTHPGLAGVSSYEQYF
TRBJ1-3 once TRBV6-2/TRBV6-3 TRBD1 TGTGCCAGCAGTTACTCGACAGGGTCGAACACCATATATTTT CASSYSTGSNTIYF
TRBJ2-1 . TRBV14 . TGTGCCAGCAGCCAAGATCCGGCGGACAGCTACAATGAGCAGTTCTTC CASSQDPADSYNEQFF